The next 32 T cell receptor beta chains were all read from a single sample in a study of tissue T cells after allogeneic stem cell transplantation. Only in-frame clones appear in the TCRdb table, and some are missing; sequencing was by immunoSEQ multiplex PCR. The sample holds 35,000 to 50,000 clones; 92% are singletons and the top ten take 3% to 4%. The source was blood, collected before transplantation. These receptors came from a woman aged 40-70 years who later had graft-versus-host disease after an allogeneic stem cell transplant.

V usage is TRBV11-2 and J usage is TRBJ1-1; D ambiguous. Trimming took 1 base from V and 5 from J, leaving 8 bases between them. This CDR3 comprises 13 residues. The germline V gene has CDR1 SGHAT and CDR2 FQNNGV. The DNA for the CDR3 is TGTGCCAGCAGCTTAGGGTCCTATACTGAAGCTTTCTTT. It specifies CASSLGSYTEAFF.

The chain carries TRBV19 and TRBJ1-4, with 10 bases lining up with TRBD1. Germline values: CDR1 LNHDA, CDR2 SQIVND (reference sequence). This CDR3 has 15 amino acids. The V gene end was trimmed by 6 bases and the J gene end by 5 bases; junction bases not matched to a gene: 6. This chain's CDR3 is CASRRQGAVNEKLFF. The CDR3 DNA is TGTGCCAGTAGGCGACAGGGGGCAGTCAATGAAAAACTGTTTTTT.

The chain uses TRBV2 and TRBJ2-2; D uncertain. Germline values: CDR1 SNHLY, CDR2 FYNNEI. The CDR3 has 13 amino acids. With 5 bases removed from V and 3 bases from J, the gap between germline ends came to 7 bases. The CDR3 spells CASSRGYTGELFF. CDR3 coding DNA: TGTGCCAGCAGTCGAGGTTACACCGGGGAGCTGTTTTTT.

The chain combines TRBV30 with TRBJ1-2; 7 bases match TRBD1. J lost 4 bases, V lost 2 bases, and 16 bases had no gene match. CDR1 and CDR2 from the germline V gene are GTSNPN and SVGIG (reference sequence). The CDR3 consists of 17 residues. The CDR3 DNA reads TGTGCCTGGAGTCCGATTTACCGACAGGGACTGGGCTATGGCTACACCTTC. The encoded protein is CAWSPIYRQGLGYGYTF.

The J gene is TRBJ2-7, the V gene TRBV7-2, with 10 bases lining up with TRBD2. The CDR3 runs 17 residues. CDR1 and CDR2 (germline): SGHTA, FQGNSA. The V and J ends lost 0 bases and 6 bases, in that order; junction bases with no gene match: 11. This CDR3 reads CASSLALLAGPIGEQYF. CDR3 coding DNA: TGTGCCAGCAGCTTAGCCTTACTAGCGGGACCTATCGGCGAGCAGTACTTC.

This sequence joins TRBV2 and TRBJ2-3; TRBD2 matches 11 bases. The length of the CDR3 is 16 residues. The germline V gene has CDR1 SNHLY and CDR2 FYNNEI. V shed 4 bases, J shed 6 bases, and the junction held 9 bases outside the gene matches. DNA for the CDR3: TGTGCCAGCAGTGCGGGACTAGCGGCCCGTGAGGATACGCAGTATTTT. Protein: CASSAGLAAREDTQYF.

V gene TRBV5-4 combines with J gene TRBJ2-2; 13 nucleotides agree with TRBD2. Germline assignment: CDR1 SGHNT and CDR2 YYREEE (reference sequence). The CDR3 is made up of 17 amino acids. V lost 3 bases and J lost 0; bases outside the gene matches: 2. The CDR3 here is CASSSGTSGTNTGELFF. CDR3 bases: TGTGCCAGCAGCTCCGGGACTAGCGGGACGAACACCGGGGAGCTGTTTTTT. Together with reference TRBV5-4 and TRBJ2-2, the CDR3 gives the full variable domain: ETGVTQSPTHLIKTRGQQVTLRCSSQSGHNTVSWYQQALGQGPQFIFQYYREEENGRGNFPPRFSGLQFPNYSSELNVNALELDDSALYLCASSSGTSGTNTGELFFGEGSRLTVL.

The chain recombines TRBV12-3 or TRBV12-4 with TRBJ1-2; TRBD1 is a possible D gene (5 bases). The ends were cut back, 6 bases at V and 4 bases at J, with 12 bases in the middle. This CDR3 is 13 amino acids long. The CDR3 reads CASRAPGPYGYTF. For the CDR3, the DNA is TGTGCCAGCAGAGCACCGGGACCCTATGGCTACACCTTC.

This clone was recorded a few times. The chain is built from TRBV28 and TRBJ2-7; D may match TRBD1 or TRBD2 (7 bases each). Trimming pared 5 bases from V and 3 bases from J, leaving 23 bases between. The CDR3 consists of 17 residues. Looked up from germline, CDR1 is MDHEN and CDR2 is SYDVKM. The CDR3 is CASSPRQGGGMDYEQYF. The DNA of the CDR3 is TGTGCCAGCAGTCCGAGACAGGGAGGGGGGATGGACTACGAGCAGTACTTC.

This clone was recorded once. The CDR3 sequence: CASEDGTRFFTQYF. For the CDR3, the DNA is TGTGCCAGTGAAGACGGGACCCGTTTTTTTACGCAGTATTTT. This chain links TRBV5-6 with TRBJ2-3, with D perhaps assigned TRBD1 or TRBD2 (5 bases each). The V end was cut by 8 bases, the J end by 8 bases, with 21 bases between. Germline CDR1 and CDR2: SGHDT and YYEEEE. The CDR3 covers 14 residues.

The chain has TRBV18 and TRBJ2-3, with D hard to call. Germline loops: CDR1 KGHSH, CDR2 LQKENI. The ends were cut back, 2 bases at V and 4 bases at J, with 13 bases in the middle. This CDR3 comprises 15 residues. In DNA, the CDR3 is TGTGCCAGCTCACCAGACGTCCACATCGCAGATACGCAGTATTTT. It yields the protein CASSPDVHIADTQYF.

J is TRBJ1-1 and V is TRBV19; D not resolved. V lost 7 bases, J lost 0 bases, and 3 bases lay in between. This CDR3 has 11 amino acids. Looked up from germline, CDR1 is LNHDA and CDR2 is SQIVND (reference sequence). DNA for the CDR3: TGTGCCAGTAAGTTGAACACTGAAGCTTTCTTT. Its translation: CASKLNTEAFF. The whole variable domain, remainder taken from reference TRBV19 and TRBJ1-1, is DGGITQSPKYLFRKEGQNVTLSCEQNLNHDAMYWYRQDPGQGLRLIYYSQIVNDFQKGDIAEGYSVSREKKESFPLTVTSAQKNPTAFYLCASKLNTEAFFGQGTRLTVV.

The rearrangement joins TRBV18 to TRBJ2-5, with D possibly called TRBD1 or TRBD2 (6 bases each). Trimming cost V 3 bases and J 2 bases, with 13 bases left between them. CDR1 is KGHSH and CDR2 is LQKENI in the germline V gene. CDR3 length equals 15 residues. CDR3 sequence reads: CASSPQRGTQETQYF. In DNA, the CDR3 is TGTGCCAGCTCACCCCAGAGGGGGACTCAAGAGACCCAGTACTTC.

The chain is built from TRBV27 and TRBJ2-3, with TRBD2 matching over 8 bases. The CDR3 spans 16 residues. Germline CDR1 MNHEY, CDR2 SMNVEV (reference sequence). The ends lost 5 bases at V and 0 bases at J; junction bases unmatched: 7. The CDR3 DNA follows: TGTGCCAGCAGTCCGGGACTAGTACTCAGCACAGATACGCAGTATTTT. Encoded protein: CASSPGLVLSTDTQYF.

CDR3 protein: CASSAYRDGNTIYF. The CDR3 DNA reads TGTGCCAGCAGCGCCTACAGAGACGGAAACACCATATATTTT. The rearrangement links TRBV7-8 to TRBJ1-3, with D unresolved. Trimming left V 5 bases short and J 4 bases short, with 12 bases between. The V gene's germline CDR1 is SGHVS and CDR2 FQNEAQ. The CDR3 sequence is 14 residues long.

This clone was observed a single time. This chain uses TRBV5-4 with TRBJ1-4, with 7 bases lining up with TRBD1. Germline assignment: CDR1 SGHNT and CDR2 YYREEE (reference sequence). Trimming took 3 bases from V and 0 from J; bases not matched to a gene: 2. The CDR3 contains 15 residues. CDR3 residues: CASSYDRATNEKLFF. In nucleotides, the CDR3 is TGTGCCAGCAGCTATGACAGGGCAACTAATGAAAAACTGTTTTTT.

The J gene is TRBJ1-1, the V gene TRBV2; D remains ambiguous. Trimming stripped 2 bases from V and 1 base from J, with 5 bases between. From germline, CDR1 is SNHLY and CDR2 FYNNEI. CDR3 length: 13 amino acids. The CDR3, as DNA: TGTGCCAGCAGTGAATTGGAGAACACTGAAGCTTTCTTT. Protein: CASSELENTEAFF. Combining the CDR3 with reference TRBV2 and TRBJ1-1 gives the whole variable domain EPEVTQTPSHQVTQMGQEVILRCVPISNHLYFYWYRQILGQKVEFLVSFYNNEISEKSEIFDDQFSVERPDGSNFTLKIRSTKLEDSAMYFCASSELENTEAFFGQGTRLTVV.

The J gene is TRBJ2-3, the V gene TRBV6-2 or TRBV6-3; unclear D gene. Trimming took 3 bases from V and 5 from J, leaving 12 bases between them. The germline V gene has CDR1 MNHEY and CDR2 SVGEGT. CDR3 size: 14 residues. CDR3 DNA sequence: TGTGCCAGCAGTTATTTCTCCGTTGGAGATACGCAGTATTTT. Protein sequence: CASSYFSVGDTQYF.

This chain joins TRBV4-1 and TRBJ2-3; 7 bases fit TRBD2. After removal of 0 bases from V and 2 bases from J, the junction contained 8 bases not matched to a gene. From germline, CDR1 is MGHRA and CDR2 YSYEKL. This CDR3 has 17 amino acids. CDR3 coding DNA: TGCGCCAGCAGCCAAGACGGAGCGGGAACCTTCACAGATACGCAGTATTTT. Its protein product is CASSQDGAGTFTDTQYF.

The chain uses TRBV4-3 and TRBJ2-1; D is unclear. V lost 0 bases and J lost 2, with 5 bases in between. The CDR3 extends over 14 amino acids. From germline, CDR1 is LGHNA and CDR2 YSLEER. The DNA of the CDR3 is TGCGCCAGCAGCCAAGATAGAACCTACAATGAGCAGTTCTTC. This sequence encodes CASSQDRTYNEQFF.

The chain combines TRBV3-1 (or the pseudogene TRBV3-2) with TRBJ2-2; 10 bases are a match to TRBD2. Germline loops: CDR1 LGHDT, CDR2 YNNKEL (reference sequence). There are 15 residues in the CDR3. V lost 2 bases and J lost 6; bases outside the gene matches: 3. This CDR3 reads CASSQPSGSAGELFF. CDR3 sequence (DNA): TGTGCCAGCAGCCAACCTAGCGGGAGTGCCGGGGAGCTGTTTTTT.

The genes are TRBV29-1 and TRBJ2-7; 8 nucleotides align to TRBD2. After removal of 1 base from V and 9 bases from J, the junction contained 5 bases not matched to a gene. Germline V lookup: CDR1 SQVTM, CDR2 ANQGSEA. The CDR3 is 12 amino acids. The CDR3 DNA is TGCAGCGTTGAAGGAGCGGGAGAGGGGCAGTACTTC. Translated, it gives CSVEGAGEGQYF.

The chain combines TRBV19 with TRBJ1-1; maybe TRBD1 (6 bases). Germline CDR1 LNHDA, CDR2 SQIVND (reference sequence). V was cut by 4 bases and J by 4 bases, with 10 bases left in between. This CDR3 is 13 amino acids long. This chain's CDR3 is CASSKGQTTEAFF. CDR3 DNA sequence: TGTGCCAGTAGTAAAGGACAGACCACTGAAGCTTTCTTT. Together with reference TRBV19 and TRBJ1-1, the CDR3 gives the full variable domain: DGGITQSPKYLFRKEGQNVTLSCEQNLNHDAMYWYRQDPGQGLRLIYYSQIVNDFQKGDIAEGYSVSREKKESFPLTVTSAQKNPTAFYLCASSKGQTTEAFFGQGTRLTVV.

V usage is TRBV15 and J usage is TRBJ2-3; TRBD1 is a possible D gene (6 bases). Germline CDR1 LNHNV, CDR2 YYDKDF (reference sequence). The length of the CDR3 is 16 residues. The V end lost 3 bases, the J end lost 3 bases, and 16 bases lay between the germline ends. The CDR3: CATSRGTRPVTDTQYF. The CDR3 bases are TGTGCCACCAGCAGGGGGACAAGGCCGGTAACAGATACGCAGTATTTT.

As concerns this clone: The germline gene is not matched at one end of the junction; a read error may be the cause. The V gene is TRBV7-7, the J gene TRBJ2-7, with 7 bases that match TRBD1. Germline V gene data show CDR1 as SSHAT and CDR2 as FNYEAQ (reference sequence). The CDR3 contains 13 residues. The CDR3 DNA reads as TGTGCTAGCAGCCAACAGGGGAGCCACGAGCAGTACTTC. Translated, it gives CASSQQGSHEQYF.

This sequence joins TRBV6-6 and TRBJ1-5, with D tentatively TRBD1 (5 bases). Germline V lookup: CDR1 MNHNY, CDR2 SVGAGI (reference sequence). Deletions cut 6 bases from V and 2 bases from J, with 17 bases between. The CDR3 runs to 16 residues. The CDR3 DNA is TGTGCCAGCAGCAACACAGGACATATGGGCAATCAGCCCCAGCATTTT. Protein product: CASSNTGHMGNQPQHF.

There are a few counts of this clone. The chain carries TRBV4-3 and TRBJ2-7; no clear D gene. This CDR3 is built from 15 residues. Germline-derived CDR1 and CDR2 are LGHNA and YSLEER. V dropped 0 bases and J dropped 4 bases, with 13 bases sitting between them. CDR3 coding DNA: TGCGCCAGCAGCCAAGATGTTTTTGGGGATTACGAGCAGTACTTC. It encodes CASSQDVFGDYEQYF.

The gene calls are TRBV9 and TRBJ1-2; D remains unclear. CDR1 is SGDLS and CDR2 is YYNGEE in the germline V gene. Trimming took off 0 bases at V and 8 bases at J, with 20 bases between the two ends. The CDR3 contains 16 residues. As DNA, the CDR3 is TGTGCCAGCAGCGTAGGGGCCGTCGGAGGAGAAGAGGGCTACACCTTC. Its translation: CASSVGAVGGEEGYTF.

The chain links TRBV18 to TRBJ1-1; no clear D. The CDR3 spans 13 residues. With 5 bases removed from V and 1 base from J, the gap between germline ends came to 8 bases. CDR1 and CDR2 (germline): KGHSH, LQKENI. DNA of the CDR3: TGTGCCAGCTCATTTGACAAGAACACTGAAGCTTTCTTT. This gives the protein CASSFDKNTEAFF.

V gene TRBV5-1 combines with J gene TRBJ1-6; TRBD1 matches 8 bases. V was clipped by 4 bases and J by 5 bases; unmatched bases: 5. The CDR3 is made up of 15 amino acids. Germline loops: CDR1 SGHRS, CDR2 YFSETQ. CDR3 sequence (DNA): TGCGCCAGCAGCCAATCGGACAGGGATAATTCACCCCTCCACTTT. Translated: CASSQSDRDNSPLHF.

CDR3 sequence: CASSQDPGRGRAFF. In DNA form, the CDR3 reads TGTGCCAGCAGCCAAGATCCGGGGAGGGGTAGAGCTTTCTTT. The genes are TRBV4-2 and TRBJ1-1; weak D call: TRBD1 (5 bases). With 0 bases removed from V and 10 bases from J, the gap between germline ends came to 15 bases. The CDR3 is made up of 14 amino acids. CDR1 and CDR2 (germline): LGHNA, YNFKEQ.

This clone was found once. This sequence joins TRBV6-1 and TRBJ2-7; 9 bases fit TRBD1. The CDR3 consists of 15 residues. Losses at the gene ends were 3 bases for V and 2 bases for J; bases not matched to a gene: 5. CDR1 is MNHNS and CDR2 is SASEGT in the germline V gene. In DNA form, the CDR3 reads TGTGCCAGCAGTGACAACCGGGACAGGGCCTACGAGCAGTACTTC. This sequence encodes CASSDNRDRAYEQYF.